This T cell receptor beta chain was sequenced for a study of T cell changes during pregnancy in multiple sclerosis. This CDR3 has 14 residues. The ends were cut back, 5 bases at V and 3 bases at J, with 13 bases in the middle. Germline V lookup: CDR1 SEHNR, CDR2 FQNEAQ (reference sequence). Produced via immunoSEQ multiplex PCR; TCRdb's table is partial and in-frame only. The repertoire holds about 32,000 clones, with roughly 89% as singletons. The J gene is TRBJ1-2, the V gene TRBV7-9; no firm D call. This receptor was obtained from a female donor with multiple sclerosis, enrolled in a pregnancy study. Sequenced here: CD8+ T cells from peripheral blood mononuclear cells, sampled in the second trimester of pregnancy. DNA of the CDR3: TGTGCCAGCAGCCCAGCCCCCGCGGACTATGGCTACACCTTC. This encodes CASSPAPADYGYTF.